The clone carrying this T cell receptor beta chain was observed once. The antigen remains unidentified. The sample belongs to a study of cytomegalovirus exposure and HLA in healthy donors. The wider study: Clustering assigned 70% to 85% of the roughly 400 genotyped donors to the Caucasian-associated ancestry cluster. Findings and limits, study-wide: The authors enumerated some 160 TCR beta chains as linked to cytomegalovirus. Sequencing likely caused a cluster of highly shared sequence variants.

Both 60 Vbeta primers and 13 Jbeta primers went into the PCR. The assay was immunoSEQ multiplex PCR, and TCRdb's table has in-frame clones only and misses some. The sample holds 90,000 to 100,000 clones, 76% seen once. The CDR3 runs to 13 residues. Trimming at V came to 5 bases and at J to 4 bases, leaving 4 bases not matched to a gene. Germline V gene data show CDR1 as SGHNT and CDR2 as YYREEE (reference sequence). The gene calls are TRBV5-4 and TRBJ1-2, with 8 nucleotides matching TRBD1. This clonotype originated in a man aged 35 to 55 in good health and CMV-seronegative. Sequenced: PBMCs. The CDR3 DNA sequence: TGTGCCAGCAGAGGCGGACAGGGCTATGGCTACACCTTC. The encoded protein is CASRGGQGYGYTF.